These 18 T cell receptor beta chains came from one sample sequenced in a study of T cell responses to AZD1222 COVID-19 vaccine. The table came from immunoSEQ multiplex PCR; TCRdb's copy has only in-frame clones and leaves some out. The repertoire has tens of thousands of clones, about 89% of them found once; the top ten carry around 45%. The starting material was peripheral blood, obtained on day 0 of AZD1222 vaccination. The receptors stem from an adult in good health.

The rearrangement uses TRBV19 and TRBJ2-1; D might be TRBD1 (6 bases). The V and J ends lost 6 bases and 0 bases respectively, with 15 bases between them. There are 16 residues in the CDR3. The V gene's germline CDR1 is LNHDA and CDR2 SQIVND (reference sequence). The CDR3 coding sequence is TGTGCCAGTAGCCACTCCGGGACAAGCTCCTACAATGAGCAGTTCTTC. Residues: CASSHSGTSSYNEQFF.

This clone was recorded once. The chain joins TRBV19 to TRBJ1-3; perhaps TRBD1 as D (6 bases). The CDR3 has 15 residues. Per germline, CDR1 LNHDA and CDR2 SQIVND (reference sequence). Trimming removed 9 bases at V and 4 bases at J, with 19 bases between. CDR3 sequence (DNA): TGTGCCAGCACTTCAGACAGGCTGACAGGAAACACCATATATTTT. This encodes CASTSDRLTGNTIYF. Full variable domain (outside the CDR3, taken from reference TRBV19 and TRBJ1-3): DGGITQSPKYLFRKEGQNVTLSCEQNLNHDAMYWYRQDPGQGLRLIYYSQIVNDFQKGDIAEGYSVSREKKESFPLTVTSAQKNPTAFYLCASTSDRLTGNTIYFGEGSWLTVV.

V gene TRBV13 combines with J gene TRBJ1-5; D is uncertain. CDR1 and CDR2 (germline): PRHDT, FYEKMQ (reference sequence). Deletions cut 0 bases from V and 0 bases from J, with 9 bases between. This CDR3 has 16 residues. The CDR3 loop reads CASSLGRINSNQPQHF. In DNA, the CDR3 is TGTGCCAGCAGCTTAGGCCGAATTAATAGCAATCAGCCCCAGCATTTT.

The gene calls are TRBV21-1 and TRBJ2-2; the table's D call, TRBD1, has no DNA check behind it. TRBV21-1 is designated a pseudogene. This CDR3 contains 14 residues. In nucleotides, the CDR3 is TGTGCCAGCAGCCTCAGGGGGCCAACCGGGGAGCTGTTTTTT. Translated, it gives CASSLRGPTGELFF.

This clone was seen only a few times. This chain connects TRBV7-2 to TRBJ1-3, with D tentatively TRBD1 (5 bases). V lost 3 bases to trimming and J lost 0 bases, with 9 bases between them. The CDR3 length is 15 residues. Germline V gene sequence: CDR1 SGHTA, CDR2 FQGNSA. The CDR3 loop is CASSLGPNSGNTIYF. CDR3 in DNA: TGTGCCAGCAGCTTGGGGCCCAACTCTGGAAACACCATATATTTT.

The CDR3 sequence is CASSFRTGPKGEQYF. In DNA, the CDR3 is TGTGCCAGCAGTTTCCGAACCGGGCCTAAAGGCGAGCAGTACTTC. The gene calls are TRBV7-2 and TRBJ2-7; D gene uncertain. Germline lookup yields CDR1 SGHTA and CDR2 FQGNSA. V gave up 6 bases and J gave up 6 bases, with 21 bases separating them. This CDR3 is 15 amino acids long.

The rearrangement links TRBV5-1 to TRBJ2-2, with 9 bases matching TRBD1. Germline CDR1 SGHRS, CDR2 YFSETQ. The V segment lost 2 bases and the J segment 5 bases; nucleotides outside the gene matches: 1. This CDR3 has 14 amino acids. The CDR3 coding sequence is TGCGCCAGCAGCTTACAGGGGGCTACCGGGGAGCTGTTTTTT. As protein: CASSLQGATGELFF.

The V and J genes are TRBV13 and TRBJ2-7; D is possibly TRBD2 (6 bases). Trimming cost V 5 bases and J 3 bases, with 26 bases left between them. Germline CDR1 PRHDT, CDR2 FYEKMQ (reference sequence). This CDR3 is 18 amino acids long. Here the CDR3 DNA reads TGTGCCAGCAGCCCCCCCCTGGCCGGCGGCCGGACTAACTACGAGCAGTACTTC. Protein product: CASSPPLAGGRTNYEQYF.

This clone appeared a few times. V gene TRBV30 combines with J gene TRBJ1-2; 7 bases are a match to TRBD1. V lost 3 bases to trimming and J lost 4 bases; unmatched junction nucleotides: 8. The germline V gene has CDR1 GTSNPN and CDR2 SVGIG (reference sequence). CDR3 length equals 14 residues. The CDR3 region is CAWSTTGVGYGYTF. DNA of the CDR3: TGTGCCTGGAGCACAACAGGGGTGGGCTATGGCTACACCTTC.

The DNA of the CDR3 is TGTGCCAGCAGTTTCCGGGACACAGACAATGAGCAGTTCTTC. Translating it yields CASSFRDTDNEQFF. This sequence joins TRBV6-5 and TRBJ2-1, with a possible D match to TRBD1 (6 bases). The CDR3 extends over 14 amino acids. V was clipped by 4 bases and J by 5 bases, with 12 bases between them. Germline V gene lookup returns CDR1 MNHEY and CDR2 SVGAGI.

V gene TRBV9 combines with J gene TRBJ2-2; D unresolved. The germline V and J ends were trimmed by 0 bases and 6 bases, with 9 bases remaining between them. In germline, CDR1 is SGDLS, CDR2 YYNGEE. There are 14 residues in the CDR3. This chain's CDR3 is CASSVGQYSGELFF. The DNA for the CDR3 is TGTGCCAGCAGCGTAGGACAATATTCCGGGGAGCTGTTTTTT.

The J gene is TRBJ2-7, the V gene TRBV9, with unresolved D. The CDR3 runs 17 residues. The V end was cut by 0 bases, the J end by 2 bases, with 18 bases between. The germline CDR1 and CDR2 sequences are SGDLS and YYNGEE. As DNA, the CDR3 is TGTGCCAGCAGCGTAGTGGTAAGTCAGCACCTTCCCTACGAGCAGTACTTC. Its translation: CASSVVVSQHLPYEQYF.

The rearrangement links TRBV2 to TRBJ2-3; 13 bases match TRBD2. V shed 6 bases and J 1 base; nucleotides not matched to a gene: 1. The CDR3 has 15 amino acids. Germline CDR1 SNHLY, CDR2 FYNNEI. The CDR3 bases are TGTGCCAGCAGCGGGACTAGCGGGGGCACAGATACGCAGTATTTT. It specifies CASSGTSGGTDTQYF.

This chain uses TRBV5-1 with TRBJ1-1; D is unclear. V lost 1 base and J lost 4, with 11 bases in between. This CDR3 comprises 14 residues. CDR1 and CDR2 from the germline V gene are SGHRS and YFSETQ. The CDR3 region is CASSLPRAGTEAFF. CDR3 DNA sequence: TGCGCCAGCAGCTTGCCCCGAGCCGGCACTGAAGCTTTCTTT.

The gene calls are TRBV7-9 and TRBJ1-5, with 10 bases aligning to TRBD1. V lost 3 bases and J lost 4; bases outside the gene matches: 3. The CDR3 loop spans 15 amino acids. Germline lookup yields CDR1 SEHNR and CDR2 FQNEAQ (reference sequence). CDR3 nucleotide sequence: TGTGCCAGCAGCTTGGGGACAGGGGTGAATCAGCCCCAGCATTTT. Its translation is CASSLGTGVNQPQHF.

The gene calls are TRBV2 and TRBJ1-2, with TRBD1 matching 10 bases. The CDR3 is 15 residues long. CDR1 and CDR2 (germline): SNHLY, FYNNEI. V gave up 8 bases and J gave up 8 bases; unmatched junction bases: 14. CDR3 coding DNA: TGTGCCAGCTATCCCACCGACAGGGGGCTTCGGGGCTACACCTTC. Its protein product is CASYPTDRGLRGYTF.

This clone was counted between two and nine times. V and J are TRBV2 and TRBJ2-1; D could derive from TRBD1 or TRBD2 (5 bases each). Between the trimmed V and J ends, which lost 5 bases and 16 bases, there was a span of 15 bases. The CDR3 loop spans 11 amino acids. Germline lookup yields CDR1 SNHLY and CDR2 FYNNEI. CDR3 bases: TGTGCCAGCAGTACTGGGACGGCTCCCTTCTTC. Translated: CASSTGTAPFF.

The chain employs TRBV2 and TRBJ1-2; 8 nucleotides line up with TRBD1. Trimming took 2 bases from V and 6 from J; bases not matched to a gene: 11. Germline values: CDR1 SNHLY, CDR2 FYNNEI. This CDR3 has 16 amino acids. CDR3 protein: CASSEWIPMTGDGYTF. The CDR3 nucleotides are TGTGCCAGCAGTGAATGGATCCCTATGACAGGGGATGGCTACACCTTC.